This passage covers 27 T cell receptor beta chains from one sample sequenced in a study of blood T cells in healthy people across ages. Together with a sample-barcoded 5' primer, a J-beta primer mix was included in a second PCR lasting about 7 to 11 cycles. A single record per CDR3 protein comes from TCRdb applying MiXCR to the 5' RACE reads. The sample contains around 1,000,000 distinct CDR3 sequences, around 27% of which appear only once. This sample was shared with a second study, whose subject was T cells of mothers and their children.

Input material: blood. The receptors were sampled from a girl aged 2 to 9 in good health.

This CDR3 is CASAVGQAGSQPQHF. The CDR3 DNA reads TGTGCTAGTGCCGTCGGACAGGCAGGTAGTCAGCCCCAGCATTTT. V usage is TRBV12-5 and J usage is TRBJ1-5; 7 bases map to TRBD1. The germline CDR1 and CDR2 sequences are LGHNT and FRNRAP. V gave up 7 bases and J gave up 6 bases; unmatched junction bases: 12. The CDR3 has 15 amino acids.

This clonotype was seen a handful of times. The gene calls are TRBV29-1 and TRBJ2-7; D gene unclear. Trimming stripped 6 bases from V and 0 bases from J, with 9 bases between. Looked up from germline, CDR1 is SQVTM and CDR2 is ANQGSEA. CDR3 length equals 12 residues. The CDR3 spells CSVLRGSYEQYF. CDR3 bases: TGCAGCGTGCTTCGTGGCTCCTACGAGCAGTACTTC.

The V call is TRBV7-9, the J call TRBJ1-1, with D unclear. V shed 6 bases and J shed 0 bases, with 17 bases lying between them. CDR3 length: 16 amino acids. Per germline, CDR1 SEHNR and CDR2 FQNEAQ (reference sequence). The CDR3 region is CASSRSASNLNTEAFF. CDR3 nucleotide sequence: TGTGCCAGCAGTAGGTCAGCCTCTAACCTGAACACTGAAGCTTTCTTT.

The V call is TRBV27, the J call TRBJ2-3, with D perhaps being TRBD1 or TRBD2 (5 bases each). In germline, CDR1 is MNHEY, CDR2 SMNVEV (reference sequence). The CDR3 is 12 residues long. V lost 6 bases to trimming and J lost 8 bases, with 12 bases between them. The CDR3 loop is CASRRGVTTQYF. The CDR3 bases are TGTGCCAGCAGGAGGGGTGTTACTACGCAGTATTTT.

The chain uses TRBV5-1 and TRBJ1-1; tentative D call: TRBD1 (6 bases). Germline CDR1 and CDR2: SGHRS and YFSETQ. The CDR3 sequence is 15 residues long. The germline V and J ends were trimmed by 6 bases and 0 bases, with 15 bases remaining between them. In DNA form, the CDR3 reads TGCGCCAGCAACACCGTTACAGGGTTGAACACTGAAGCTTTCTTT. Protein: CASNTVTGLNTEAFF.

This clonotype appeared many times. The V call is TRBV4-3, the J call TRBJ2-1; weak D call: TRBD1 (5 bases). This CDR3 comprises 16 residues. CDR1 is LGHNA, CDR2 YSLEER, per germline. V shed 0 bases and J shed 0 bases, with 9 bases lying between them. The CDR3 nucleotides are TGCGCCAGCAGCCAAGACGGGCAGGGCTCCTACAATGAGCAGTTCTTC. Protein: CASSQDGQGSYNEQFF.

The rearrangement joins TRBV5-1 to TRBJ2-1, with 9 bases that match TRBD2. CDR1 is SGHRS, CDR2 YFSETQ, per germline. This CDR3 has 17 residues. With V trimmed by 0 bases and J by 2 bases, 6 bases remained unmatched. In DNA form, the CDR3 reads TGCGCCAGCAGCTTGGCCCGACTAGCGGAGGCCTACAATGAGCAGTTCTTC. As protein: CASSLARLAEAYNEQFF.

The rearrangement uses TRBV27 and TRBJ1-2; D is perhaps TRBD1 (5 bases). Germline CDR1 reads MNHEY; CDR2 reads SMNVEV (reference sequence). The V and J ends lost 4 bases and 1 base respectively, with 7 bases between them. This CDR3 has 13 residues. The CDR3 bases are TGTGCCAGCAGTTGGCAGGGTAACTATGGCTACACCTTC. Its protein is CASSWQGNYGYTF.

The CDR3 DNA reads TGCAGTGGCCAACTCGGGGGGGGCTATGGCTACACCTTC. This gives the protein CSGQLGGGYGYTF. The chain is built from TRBV20-1 and TRBJ1-2; TRBD1 might be the D (5 bases). With 7 bases removed from V and 4 bases from J, the gap between germline ends came to 16 bases. The CDR3 has 13 residues. Germline V lookup: CDR1 DFQATT, CDR2 SNEGSKA (reference sequence).

This chain uses TRBV9 with TRBJ2-1; D remains unclear. V lost 0 bases to trimming and J lost 5 bases, with 9 bases between them. Germline V gene sequence: CDR1 SGDLS, CDR2 YYNGEE. The CDR3 length is 14 residues. Written as DNA, the CDR3 is TGTGCCAGCAGCGTAGGACTTAGAAACAATGAGCAGTTCTTC. As protein: CASSVGLRNNEQFF.

The rearrangement joins TRBV28 to TRBJ1-1, with D possibly matching TRBD1 (6 bases). Germline-derived CDR1 and CDR2 are MDHEN and SYDVKM. Between the trimmed V and J ends, which lost 5 bases and 5 bases, there was a span of 15 bases. CDR3 size: 14 residues. The CDR3 region is CASSPHREITEAFF. CDR3 nucleotide sequence: TGTGCCAGCAGTCCCCACAGGGAAATTACTGAAGCTTTCTTT.

This clonotype was found a few times. The chain is built from TRBV5-1 and TRBJ2-1; D gene uncertain. The ends were cut back, 2 bases at V and 5 bases at J, with 14 bases in the middle. The CDR3 runs to 15 residues. CDR1 is SGHRS and CDR2 is YFSETQ in the germline V gene. The CDR3 spells CASSFAASGNNEQFF. The CDR3 DNA reads TGCGCCAGCAGCTTTGCAGCCTCAGGCAACAATGAGCAGTTCTTC.

The genes are TRBV9 and TRBJ1-3; D is undetermined. V was trimmed by 8 bases and J by 4 bases, leaving 19 bases between them. Germline CDR1 is SGDLS and CDR2 is YYNGEE. The CDR3 runs 15 residues. This chain's CDR3 is CARFPPALGGNTIYF. The CDR3 nucleotides are TGTGCCAGATTCCCTCCCGCTCTGGGAGGAAACACCATATATTTT.

This chain uses TRBV29-1 with TRBJ2-1; 7 nucleotides line up with TRBD2. The germline CDR1 and CDR2 sequences are SQVTM and ANQGSEA. The CDR3 extends over 11 amino acids. Here the CDR3 reads CIGGLGVVQFF. The CDR3 nucleotides are TGCATCGGGGGGTTAGGGGTCGTGCAGTTCTTC.

The gene calls are TRBV4-1 and TRBJ2-7; 9 bases agree with TRBD2. The CDR3 is made up of 16 amino acids. CDR1 is MGHRA and CDR2 is YSYEKL in the germline V gene. V shed 5 bases and J 2 bases; nucleotides not matched to a gene: 10. This chain's CDR3 is CASSISLLAGTYEQYF. In nucleotides, the CDR3 is TGCGCCAGCAGCATAAGCCTTCTAGCGGGGACCTACGAGCAGTACTTC.

This chain uses TRBV7-9 with TRBJ1-2; no firm D call. V was trimmed by 1 base and J by 8 bases, leaving 17 bases between them. From germline, CDR1 is SEHNR and CDR2 FQNEAQ (reference sequence). The CDR3 runs to 15 residues. The CDR3 sequence is CASSLGGLRVGGYTF. The CDR3 nucleotides are TGTGCCAGCAGCTTAGGAGGTTTACGCGTCGGCGGCTACACCTTC.

V and J are TRBV29-1 and TRBJ2-1; unclear D gene. Trimming left V 6 bases short and J 5 bases short, with 14 bases between. This CDR3 has 13 amino acids. Per the germline V gene, CDR1 is SQVTM and CDR2 is ANQGSEA. This CDR3 reads CSVDDGSHNEQFF. CDR3 bases: TGCAGCGTGGATGATGGCAGTCACAATGAGCAGTTCTTC.

This sequence joins TRBV20-1 and TRBJ2-5; no definite D call. CDR3 length: 12 residues. Germline V gives CDR1 DFQATT, CDR2 SNEGSKA (reference sequence). Trimming removed 2 bases at V and 2 bases at J, with 6 bases between. CDR3 region: CSARQWQETQYF. CDR3 in DNA: TGCAGTGCTAGACAGTGGCAAGAGACCCAGTACTTC.

Points on this clonotype: One end of the junction fails to match germline, which may point to a read error. This chain connects TRBV6-2 or TRBV6-3 to TRBJ1-1; D not resolved. The CDR3 has 13 residues. CDR1 and CDR2 from the germline V gene are MNHEY and SVGEGT. The CDR3 DNA reads TGTGCCAGCAGTTACGCAGAGAACACTGAAGCTTTATTT. Amino acids: CASSYAENTEALF.

The rearrangement links TRBV6-1 to TRBJ2-1, with TRBD2 identical over 7 bases. J lost 5 bases, V lost 5 bases, and 9 bases had no gene match. The CDR3 consists of 15 residues. The germline gives CDR1 MNHNS, CDR2 SASEGT. CDR3 sequence: CASSLAAPHNNEQFF. The CDR3 nucleotides read TGTGCCAGCAGTCTAGCGGCCCCACATAACAATGAGCAGTTCTTC.

This chain joins TRBV7-3 and TRBJ2-5; 8 bases fit TRBD1. The assigned J gene may be wrong: the sequence end matches TRBJ2-1 better. Germline CDR1 reads SGHTA; CDR2 reads FQGTGA. This CDR3 region has 15 residues. Here the CDR3 DNA reads TGTGCCAGCAGCTTAATGCGGGGACAGGACAATGAGCAGTTCTTC. Amino acid sequence: CASSLMRGQDNEQFF.

This clonotype was recorded at least ten times. This chain uses TRBV3-1 with TRBJ2-5, with TRBD2 matching over 7 bases. J was trimmed by 1 base and V by 4 bases; bases with no gene match: 6. The germline V gene encodes CDR1 LGHDT and CDR2 YNNKEL (reference sequence). This CDR3 comprises 15 residues. The CDR3, as DNA: TGTGCCAGCAGCCGATCAGCGGGGCCCCAAGAGACCCAGTACTTC. It encodes CASSRSAGPQETQYF.

CDR3 sequence: CASSMGGAVSNEQFF. The CDR3 DNA follows: TGTGCCAGCAGTATGGGGGGGGCGGTATCCAATGAGCAGTTCTTC. V usage is TRBV9 and J usage is TRBJ2-1; maybe TRBD2 (7 bases). The germline V gene encodes CDR1 SGDLS and CDR2 YYNGEE. Deletions cut 5 bases from V and 6 bases from J, with 18 bases between. This CDR3 has 15 amino acids.

This clonotype has a handful of counts. The chain uses TRBV20-1 and TRBJ2-3; 11 nucleotides line up with TRBD2. V lost 5 bases and J lost 1; bases outside the gene matches: 14. This CDR3 is 18 amino acids long. The V gene's germline CDR1 is DFQATT and CDR2 SNEGSKA (reference sequence). In nucleotides, the CDR3 is TGCAGTGCTTTACTAGCGGGGGAGATCCCTAGCGGCACAGATACGCAGTATTTT. This codes for CSALLAGEIPSGTDTQYF.

As for this clonotype: A much larger clone lies one base from this, so it may be a read error. The chain recombines TRBV11-2 with TRBJ2-5; 12 bases are shared with TRBD1. The assigned J gene may be wrong: the sequence end matches TRBJ2-7 better. The CDR3 runs 14 residues. Germline values: CDR1 SGHAT, CDR2 FQNNGV. The CDR3 DNA sequence: TGTTCCAGCAGCTTAGGGACAGGGGGCCACGAGCAGTACTTC. Its translation: CSSSLGTGGHEQYF.

Only a few counts were recorded for this clonotype. One junction end does not reproduce the germline sequence, and a read error may be involved. This chain joins TRBV4-1 and TRBJ2-1; no definite D call. This CDR3 spans 13 amino acids. Germline V gene lookup returns CDR1 MGHRA and CDR2 YSYEKL. CDR3 protein: CACSQAPYNEQFF. CDR3 in DNA: TGCGCCTGCAGCCAAGCTCCCTACAATGAGCAGTTCTTC.

This clonotype has only a few counts. The V gene is TRBV29-1, the J gene TRBJ2-7; D not resolved. The CDR3 is 12 residues long. In germline, CDR1 is SQVTM, CDR2 ANQGSEA. The germline V and J ends were trimmed by 2 bases and 7 bases, with 12 bases remaining between them. The CDR3 DNA follows: TGCAGCGTTGAATCGCATGGAGTGGAGCAGTACTTC. Translating it yields CSVESHGVEQYF.